What follows describes a single TCR beta chain. Its antigen has not been determined. No base qualities exist here, and no much larger clone lies one base off it. The data were obtained in a study of T-cell reconstitution after alpha-beta-depleted transplantation in children (dated by TCRdb to between 2015 and 2016). Notes on the research overall: Using TCR repertoire profiling, the study quantitatively followed how T-cell immune reconstitution unfolded in children after TCRalphabeta/CD19-depleted allogeneic hematopoietic cell transplantation.

Trimming takes 1 base from V and 0 bases from J, and the germline ends sit 10 bases apart. The CDR3 has 16 amino acids, counting the end cysteine and phenylalanine. The only DNA kept is the CDR3, 48 bases in frame from the first base. CDR1 MDHEN and CDR2 SYDVKM are derived from the germline V gene. The library was obtained by PCR. This sample was sequenced with an Illumina HiSeq 2500. TCR libraries were prepared with molecular barcoding, using unique molecular identifiers to normalize TCRbeta repertoire quantification. TCRdb ran its own pipeline on the public reads, namely fastp trimming at Q25 and MiXCR clone calling, and kept in-frame beta chains. Each record represents a unique CDR3 protein, reported with the most common genes and DNA among its rows. The sample contains about 400,000 distinct CDR3 sequences, approximately 20% of them found a single time. The ten most abundant clones make up 3.5% to 4% of the sample.

The source is a human donor who donated a stem cell graft to a child with acute myeloid leukemia. The input for sequencing was PBMCs from the stem cell graft donor, taken from the stem cell graft. The rearrangement combines TRBV28 with TRBJ2-1; the D gene is not confidently resolved. CDR3 reads: CASSLFPYGSYNEQFF. In nucleotides, the sequence is TGTGCCAGCAGTTTATTCCCGTACGGCTCCTACAATGAGCAGTTCTTC.